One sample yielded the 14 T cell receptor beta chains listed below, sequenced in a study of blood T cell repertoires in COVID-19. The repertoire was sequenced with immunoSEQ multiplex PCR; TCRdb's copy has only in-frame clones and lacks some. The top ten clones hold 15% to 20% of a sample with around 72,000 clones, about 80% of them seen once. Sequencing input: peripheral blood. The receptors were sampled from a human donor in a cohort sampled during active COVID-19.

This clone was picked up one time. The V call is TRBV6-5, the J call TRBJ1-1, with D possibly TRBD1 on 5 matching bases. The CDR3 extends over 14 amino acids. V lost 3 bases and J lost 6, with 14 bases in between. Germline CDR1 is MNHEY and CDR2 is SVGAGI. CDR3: CASSYQGGASEAFF. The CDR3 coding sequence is TGTGCCAGCAGTTATCAGGGCGGGGCGTCTGAAGCTTTCTTT.

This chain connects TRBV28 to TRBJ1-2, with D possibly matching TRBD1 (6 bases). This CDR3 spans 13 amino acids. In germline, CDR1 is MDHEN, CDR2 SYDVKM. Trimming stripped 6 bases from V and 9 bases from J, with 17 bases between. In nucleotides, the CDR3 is TGTGCCAGCAGAGGTAGGGGGTACAATAGCTACACCTTC. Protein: CASRGRGYNSYTF.

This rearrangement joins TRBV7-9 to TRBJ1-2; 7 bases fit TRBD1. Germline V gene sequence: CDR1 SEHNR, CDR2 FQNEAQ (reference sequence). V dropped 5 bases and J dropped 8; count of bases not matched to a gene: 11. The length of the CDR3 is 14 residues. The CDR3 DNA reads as TGTGCCAGCAGCCCCGGACAGGCCCAGCGAGGCTACACCTTC. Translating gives CASSPGQAQRGYTF.

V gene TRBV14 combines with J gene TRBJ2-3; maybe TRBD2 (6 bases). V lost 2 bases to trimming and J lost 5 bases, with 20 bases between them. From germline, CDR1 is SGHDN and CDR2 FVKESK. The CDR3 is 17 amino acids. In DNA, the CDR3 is TGTGCCAGCAGCCAATGGCGGGGCGCAAGGCTGGAAGATACGCAGTATTTT. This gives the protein CASSQWRGARLEDTQYF.

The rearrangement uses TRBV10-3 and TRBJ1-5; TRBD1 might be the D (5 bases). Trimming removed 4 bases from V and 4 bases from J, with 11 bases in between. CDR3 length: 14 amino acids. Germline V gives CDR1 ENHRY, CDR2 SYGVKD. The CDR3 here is CAISGTGGNQPQHF. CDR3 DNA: TGTGCCATCAGTGGGACGGGGGGGAATCAGCCCCAGCATTTT.

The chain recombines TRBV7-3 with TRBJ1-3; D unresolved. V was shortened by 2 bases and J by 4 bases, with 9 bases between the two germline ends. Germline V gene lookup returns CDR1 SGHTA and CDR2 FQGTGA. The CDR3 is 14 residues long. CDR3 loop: CASSLSGGGNTIYF. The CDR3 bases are TGTGCCAGCAGCTTATCAGGAGGGGGAAACACCATATATTTT.

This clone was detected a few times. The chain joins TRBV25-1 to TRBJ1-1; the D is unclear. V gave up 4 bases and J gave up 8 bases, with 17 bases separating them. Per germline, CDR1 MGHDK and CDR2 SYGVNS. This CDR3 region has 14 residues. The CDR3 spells CASSASEQVSEAFF. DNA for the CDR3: TGTGCCAGCAGTGCGTCTGAGCAGGTCAGCGAAGCTTTCTTT.

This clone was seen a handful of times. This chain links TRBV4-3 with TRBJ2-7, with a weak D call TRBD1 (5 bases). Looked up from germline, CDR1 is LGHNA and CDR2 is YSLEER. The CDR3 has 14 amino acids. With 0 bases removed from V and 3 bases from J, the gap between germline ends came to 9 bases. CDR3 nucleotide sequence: TGCGCCAGCAGCCAAGATTGGCAGGGCTACGAGCAGTACTTC. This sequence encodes CASSQDWQGYEQYF.

In DNA, the CDR3 is TGCGCCAGCAGCTCACAGGGGCGGGGGGACACTGAAGCTTTCTTT. Amino acid sequence: CASSSQGRGDTEAFF. The V call is TRBV5-1, the J call TRBJ1-1; TRBD1 matches at 7 bases. CDR1 SGHRS and CDR2 YFSETQ come from the germline V gene. With V trimmed by 3 bases and J by 3 bases, 8 bases remained unmatched. This CDR3 region has 15 residues.

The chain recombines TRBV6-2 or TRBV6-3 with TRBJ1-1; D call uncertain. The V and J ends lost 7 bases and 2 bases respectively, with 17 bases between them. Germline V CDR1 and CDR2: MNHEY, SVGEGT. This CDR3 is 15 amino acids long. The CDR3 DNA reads TGTGCCAGCAACCCCGGAGGCGGACCCAACACTGAAGCTTTCTTT. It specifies CASNPGGGPNTEAFF.

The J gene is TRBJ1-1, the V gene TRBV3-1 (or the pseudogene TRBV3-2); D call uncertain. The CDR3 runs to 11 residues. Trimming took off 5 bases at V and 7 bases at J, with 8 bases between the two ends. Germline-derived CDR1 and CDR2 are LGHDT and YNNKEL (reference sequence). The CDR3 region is CASSYGREAFF. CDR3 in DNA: TGTGCCAGCAGCTACGGTCGTGAAGCTTTCTTT.

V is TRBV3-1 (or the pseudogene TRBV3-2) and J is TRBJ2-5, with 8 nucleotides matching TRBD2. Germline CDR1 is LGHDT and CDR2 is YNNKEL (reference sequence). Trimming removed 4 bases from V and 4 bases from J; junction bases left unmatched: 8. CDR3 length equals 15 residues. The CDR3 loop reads CASSPPTAGGETQYF. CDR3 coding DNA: TGTGCCAGCAGCCCCCCAACGGCGGGGGGAGAGACCCAGTACTTC.

CDR3 sequence reads: CASSPRTSGVSTDTQYF. The CDR3 DNA reads as TGTGCCAGCAGCCCTAGGACTAGCGGGGTGAGCACAGATACGCAGTATTTT. V and J are TRBV5-4 and TRBJ2-3; 12 bases agree with TRBD2. This CDR3 comprises 17 residues. The germline V gene has CDR1 SGHNT and CDR2 YYREEE (reference sequence). V shed 4 bases, J shed 0 bases, and the junction held 6 bases outside the gene matches.

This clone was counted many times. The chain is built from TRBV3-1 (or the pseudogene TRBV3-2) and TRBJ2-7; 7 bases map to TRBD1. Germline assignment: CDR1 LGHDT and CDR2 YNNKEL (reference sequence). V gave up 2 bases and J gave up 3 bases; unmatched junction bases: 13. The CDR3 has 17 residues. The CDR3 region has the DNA TGTGCCAGCAGCCAAACTCCAGACCCGGGACAGAACTACGAGCAGTACTTC. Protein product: CASSQTPDPGQNYEQYF.